This TCR beta chain was sequenced during a study of PD-L1 blockade in urothelial cancer. Background on the study: Analyses were performed on blood at 3 weeks after treatment start (the second dose) and at 6 weeks. Median T cell yield per blood sample was more than 120,000 cells.

CDR1 and CDR2 (germline): GTSNPN, SVGIG (reference sequence). This CDR3 region has 11 residues. Trimming took off 6 bases at V and 10 bases at J, with 13 bases between the two ends. Measured with immunoSEQ multiplex PCR; TCRdb has only the in-frame clones, and not every one. The sample lists 30,000 or so clones, approximately 90% occurring once. The time point was: peripheral blood 6 weeks after treatment start. Patients in the study were battling locally advanced or metastatic urothelial carcinoma. The chain recombines TRBV30 with TRBJ2-1; D is perhaps TRBD1 (6 bases). The specimen was PBMCs, collected around atezolizumab (anti-PD-L1) treatment. The receptor was isolated from a man older than 75 with urothelial cancer. Here the CDR3 reads CACLQGREQFF. The CDR3, as DNA: TGTGCCTGCTTACAGGGACGCGAGCAGTTCTTC.